These 31 T cell receptor beta chains share one sample of origin, sequenced in a study of vaccination and CD4 T cells after COVID-19. These receptors are not linked to any known antigen. The sample's treatment: roughly 11-day PBMC culture with coronavirus spike peptide pools or control peptides (ViraFEST assay). Sequenced with the Oncomine TCR Beta short-read assay was DNA taken from cultured CD4+ T cells. TCRdb passed the PCR reads through MiXCR, listing each CDR3 protein once. The sample holds roughly 28,000 distinct CDR3 sequences; about 50% are singletons and the top ten take approximately 28%. The sequences come from CD4+ T cells from blood, cultured in vitro, collected before SARS-CoV-2 vaccination. The receptors originated from a human donor who received a COVID-19 vaccine.

This clonotype was seen a few times. J is TRBJ1-1 and V is TRBV7-2; no definite D call. The germline V gene encodes CDR1 SGHTA and CDR2 FQGNSA. V lost 3 bases to trimming and J lost 2 bases, with 13 bases between them. This CDR3 is 15 amino acids long. CDR3 bases: TGTGCCAGCAGCTTTTCGGGTAGCATCAACACTGAAGCTTTCTTT. Translating it yields CASSFSGSINTEAFF. Looking up the rest from reference TRBV7-2 and TRBJ1-1 gives the full variable domain: GAGVSQSPSNKVTEKGKDVELRCDPISGHTALYWYRQSLGQGLEFLIYFQGNSAPDKSGLPSDRFSAERTGGSVSTLTIQRTQQEDSAVYLCASSFSGSINTEAFFGQGTRLTVV.

J is TRBJ2-2 and V is TRBV7-2; D gene ambiguous. CDR1 and CDR2 from the germline V gene are SGHTA and FQGNSA. The CDR3 totals 15 residues. Between the trimmed V and J ends, which lost 6 bases and 3 bases, there was a span of 14 bases. In DNA form, the CDR3 reads TGTGCCAGCAGACCTGCAGTGGGGTACACCGGGGAGCTGTTTTTT. It specifies CASRPAVGYTGELFF.

CDR3 sequence (DNA): TGTGCCAGTAGTCGTGACAGGGAATTCGAGCAGTACTTC. Its protein product is CASSRDREFEQYF. This chain connects TRBV19 to TRBJ2-7, with 7 bases that match TRBD1. Trimming removed 5 bases from V and 6 bases from J; junction bases left unmatched: 7. The CDR3 has 13 residues. Germline CDR1 and CDR2: LNHDA and SQIVND (reference sequence).

The V gene is TRBV12-3 or TRBV12-4, the J gene TRBJ2-6; no firm D call. The CDR3 has 18 amino acids. The V end lost 6 bases, the J end lost 0 bases, and 18 bases lay between the germline ends. The CDR3 DNA reads TGTGCCAGCAGCCCTGGGCCAAAACACAACTCTGGGGCCAACGTCCTGACTTTC. Protein product: CASSPGPKHNSGANVLTF.

The sample holds one count of this clonotype. The V and J genes are TRBV11-3 and TRBJ2-1; TRBD1 agrees at 10 bases. J was trimmed by 7 bases and V by 1 base; bases with no gene match: 4. CDR1 and CDR2 from the germline V gene are SGHNT and YENEEA. CDR3 length: 15 amino acids. The CDR3 DNA sequence: TGTGCCAGCAGCTTAGGACAGGGGGCATGGAATGAGCAGTTCTTC. It specifies CASSLGQGAWNEQFF. Full variable domain (remainder filled in from reference TRBV11-3 and TRBJ2-1): EAGVVQSPRYKIIEKKQPVAFWCNPISGHNTLYWYLQNLGQGPELLIRYENEEAVDDSQLPKDRFSAERLKGVDSTLKIQPAELGDSAVYLCASSLGQGAWNEQFFGPGTRLTVL.

The chain joins TRBV3-1 to TRBJ2-2, with 8 bases identical to TRBD1. Per the germline V gene, CDR1 is LGHDT and CDR2 is YNNKEL (reference sequence). The trim removed 3 bases at V and 7 bases at J, leaving 4 bases unmatched. The CDR3 is 14 amino acids. The CDR3 DNA follows: TGTGCCAGCAGCCACAGGGGGCGTGTCGGGGAGCTGTTTTTT. It codes for CASSHRGRVGELFF.

The V gene is TRBV6-2 or TRBV6-3, the J gene TRBJ2-7; D is uncertain. This CDR3 spans 12 amino acids. With 0 bases removed from V and 4 bases from J, the gap between germline ends came to 4 bases. CDR1 is MNHEY and CDR2 is SVGEGT in the germline V gene. The CDR3 DNA is TGTGCCAGCAGTTACTCGCGTTACGAGCAGTACTTC. Translated, it gives CASSYSRYEQYF.

The V gene is TRBV20-1, the J gene TRBJ2-1; tentatively, D is TRBD1 or TRBD2 (6 bases each). In germline, CDR1 is DFQATT, CDR2 SNEGSKA (reference sequence). Trimming took off 1 base at V and 5 bases at J, with 12 bases between the two ends. The CDR3 is made up of 14 amino acids. The CDR3 reads CSARVGGPNNEQFF. CDR3 bases: TGCAGTGCTAGAGTAGGGGGGCCAAACAATGAGCAGTTCTTC.

This clonotype was seen a handful of times. The V gene is TRBV5-5, the J gene TRBJ2-3, with 11 bases that match TRBD2. There are 16 residues in the CDR3. Looked up from germline, CDR1 is SGHKS and CDR2 is YYEKEE (reference sequence). Unmatched junction bases numbered 8, after V lost 0 bases and J lost 8 bases. For the CDR3, the DNA is TGTGCCAGCAGCTTGGTAGTAGCGGGGGGGCGGGGTACGCAGTATTTT. It specifies CASSLVVAGGRGTQYF.

This clonotype was observed once. This chain links TRBV2 with TRBJ2-3, with D perhaps being TRBD1 or TRBD2 (7 bases each). Trimming removed 3 bases at V and 3 bases at J, with 16 bases between. The CDR3 loop spans 16 amino acids. Per the germline V gene, CDR1 is SNHLY and CDR2 is FYNNEI. The CDR3 loop is CASSDRHRGGTDTQYF. The CDR3 DNA reads TGTGCCAGCAGTGACCGGCACAGGGGAGGGACAGATACGCAGTATTTT.

This clonotype was found a few times. The V and J genes are TRBV2 and TRBJ2-5, with D possibly being TRBD2 (5 bases). This CDR3 contains 14 residues. CDR1 is SNHLY and CDR2 is FYNNEI in the germline V gene. Deletions cut 4 bases from V and 5 bases from J, with 14 bases between. The CDR3 DNA follows: TGTGCCAGCAGTGTGATGAGGGTCGAGGAGACCCAGTACTTC. Protein sequence: CASSVMRVEETQYF.

The chain carries TRBV19 and TRBJ2-1, with 9 nucleotides matching TRBD1. The J segment lost 5 bases and the V segment lost 6 bases, leaving 5 bases of the junction unmatched. Germline V gene data show CDR1 as LNHDA and CDR2 as SQIVND (reference sequence). This CDR3 spans 14 amino acids. The CDR3 loop is CASSRDRDDNEQFF. The CDR3 DNA reads TGTGCCAGTAGCCGGGACAGGGACGACAATGAGCAGTTCTTC.

This clonotype was observed a handful of times. V and J are TRBV12-3 or TRBV12-4 and TRBJ1-5; 8 nucleotides align to TRBD1. This CDR3 has 15 residues. J gave up 6 bases and V 3 bases, and 7 bases lay outside the gene matches. CDR3 sequence reads: CASSFSGGRGQPQHF. DNA for the CDR3: TGTGCCAGCAGTTTCTCAGGGGGCAGAGGTCAGCCCCAGCATTTT.

This clonotype has only a few counts. The chain employs TRBV19 and TRBJ1-3; 9 nucleotides match TRBD1. Germline V lookup: CDR1 LNHDA, CDR2 SQIVND (reference sequence). Trimming cost V 7 bases and J 2 bases; bases outside gene matches: 9. The CDR3 consists of 16 residues. The CDR3 region has the DNA TGTGCCAGTAAGACGGGACAGGGAAGTCCTGGAAACACCATATATTTT. Its translation is CASKTGQGSPGNTIYF.

V usage is TRBV7-6 and J usage is TRBJ2-3, with D tentatively TRBD1 (7 bases). V lost 3 bases, J lost 5 bases, and 24 bases lay in between. Germline-derived CDR1 and CDR2 are SGHVS and FNYEAQ. This CDR3 has 18 amino acids. The CDR3 sequence is CASSFSWRGLDSKDTQYF. The DNA of the CDR3 is TGTGCCAGCAGCTTTAGCTGGAGGGGGCTGGACAGTAAAGATACGCAGTATTTT.

This clonotype was observed a few times. The gene calls are TRBV24-1 and TRBJ2-1; perhaps D is TRBD1 or TRBD2 (5 bases each). The ends were cut back, 4 bases at V and 4 bases at J, with 16 bases in the middle. Germline values: CDR1 KGHDR, CDR2 SFDVKD. The CDR3 length is 16 residues. The CDR3 DNA follows: TGTGCCACCAGTGACGGTGGGACGGGCAGATACAATGAGCAGTTCTTC. It specifies CATSDGGTGRYNEQFF.

The chain links TRBV7-8 to TRBJ1-3, with D unclear. V gave up 2 bases and J gave up 4 bases, with 18 bases separating them. This CDR3 contains 17 residues. The V gene's germline CDR1 is SGHVS and CDR2 FQNEAQ. The chain's CDR3 is CASSLKWEAVSGNTIYF. The CDR3 DNA follows: TGTGCCAGCAGCTTAAAGTGGGAGGCAGTGTCGGGAAACACCATATATTTT.

This rearrangement joins TRBV7-6 to TRBJ2-5; unclear D gene. V dropped 5 bases and J dropped 2 bases, with 6 bases sitting between them. The CDR3 has 12 residues. In germline, CDR1 is SGHVS, CDR2 FNYEAQ. The CDR3, as DNA: TGTGCCAGCAGCAACCAGCAAGAGACCCAGTACTTC. Its protein is CASSNQQETQYF.

This chain connects TRBV27 to TRBJ1-2; 9 bases fit TRBD1. The CDR3 spans 14 residues. After removal of 3 bases from V and 7 bases from J, the junction contained 6 bases not matched to a gene. Germline lookup yields CDR1 MNHEY and CDR2 SMNVEV (reference sequence). The CDR3 loop is CASSLDRGLSGYTF. The CDR3 nucleotides are TGTGCCAGCAGTTTGGACAGGGGCTTATCTGGCTACACCTTC.

The chain carries TRBV2 and TRBJ1-5, with a weak D call TRBD1 (5 bases). The CDR3 has 13 amino acids. The germline V gene encodes CDR1 SNHLY and CDR2 FYNNEI. The V and J ends lost 4 bases and 11 bases respectively, with 15 bases between them. This CDR3 reads CASSVSGLGAQHF. The CDR3 region has the DNA TGTGCCAGCAGTGTGTCGGGGTTGGGGGCCCAGCATTTT. Full variable domain (missing parts from reference TRBV2 and TRBJ1-5): EPEVTQTPSHQVTQMGQEVILRCVPISNHLYFYWYRQILGQKVEFLVSFYNNEISEKSEIFDDQFSVERPDGSNFTLKIRSTKLEDSAMYFCASSVSGLGAQHFGDGTRLSIL.

CDR3 sequence: CASSSTDSFGNTIYF. CDR3 in DNA: TGTGCCAGCAGTTCTACCGACAGTTTTGGAAACACCATATATTTT. The chain joins TRBV6-5 to TRBJ1-3, with a weak D call TRBD1 (5 bases). The V end lost 4 bases, the J end lost 3 bases, and 13 bases lay between the germline ends. The germline CDR1 and CDR2 sequences are MNHEY and SVGAGI. The CDR3 consists of 15 residues.

The chain employs TRBV10-3 and TRBJ2-2, with D hard to call. V was pared by 2 bases and J by 5 bases, with 12 bases between. The CDR3 has 15 amino acids. Per the germline V gene, CDR1 is ENHRY and CDR2 is SYGVKD. CDR3 DNA sequence: TGTGCCATCAGTGAGCGGGCGGCATGGACCGGGGAGCTGTTTTTT. Residues: CAISERAAWTGELFF.

This chain joins TRBV7-8 and TRBJ2-7, with D possibly matching TRBD2 (6 bases). Trimming left V 2 bases short and J 2 bases short, with 10 bases between. Germline values: CDR1 SGHVS, CDR2 FQNEAQ. The CDR3 contains 14 residues. The CDR3 region is CASSLFSGPYEQYF. CDR3 in DNA: TGTGCCAGCAGCTTATTTAGCGGCCCCTACGAGCAGTACTTC.

V and J are TRBV12-3 or TRBV12-4 and TRBJ1-5; D gene unclear. The germline V and J ends were trimmed by 6 bases and 5 bases, with 8 bases remaining between them. This CDR3 spans 12 amino acids. The CDR3 sequence: CASSSQYQPQHF. Here the CDR3 DNA reads TGTGCCAGCAGCTCGCAATATCAGCCCCAGCATTTT.

The genes are TRBV6-1 and TRBJ2-4; D remains unclear. The ends were cut back, 0 bases at V and 8 bases at J, with 14 bases in the middle. The V gene's germline CDR1 is MNHNS and CDR2 SASEGT. The CDR3 has 15 amino acids. The CDR3 nucleotides read TGTGCCAGCAGTGAAGCGTCTATTAGGGTAGACATTCAGTACTTC. This encodes CASSEASIRVDIQYF.

This clonotype was observed a handful of times. V gene TRBV12-5 combines with J gene TRBJ1-5; no firm D call. Trimming took 7 bases from V and 5 from J, leaving 9 bases between them. This CDR3 spans 12 amino acids. Germline lookup yields CDR1 LGHNT and CDR2 FRNRAP. The CDR3 DNA is TGTGCTAGTGCCAATCTGGATCAGCCCCAGCATTTT. This translates into CASANLDQPQHF.

V is TRBV20-1 and J is TRBJ2-5; 7 bases fit TRBD2. J gave up 3 bases and V 5 bases, and 9 bases lay outside the gene matches. The germline CDR1 and CDR2 sequences are DFQATT and SNEGSKA (reference sequence). The CDR3 is 14 residues long. CDR3 bases: TGCAGTGCTCCCATTAGAAGCGGGGAAGAGACCCAGTACTTC. It translates to CSAPIRSGEETQYF.

V is TRBV20-1 and J is TRBJ2-5; D gene unclear. Germline CDR1 and CDR2: DFQATT and SNEGSKA (reference sequence). This CDR3 region has 11 residues. V lost 6 bases, J lost 5 bases, and 10 bases lay in between. The CDR3 sequence is CSAVDRETQYF. The CDR3 region has the DNA TGCAGTGCCGTAGACCGGGAGACCCAGTACTTC.

Details on this clonotype: The CDR3 does not close with the conserved phenylalanine or tryptophan, likely indicating a read error. The CDR3 protein is CASSLGSVETQYY. In nucleotides, the CDR3 is TGTGCCAGCAGCTTAGGTAGCGTGGAGACCCAGTACTAC. This chain joins TRBV7-2 and TRBJ2-5; a possible D gene is TRBD2 (5 bases). Germline V gene sequence: CDR1 SGHTA, CDR2 FQGNSA. The CDR3 extends over 13 amino acids. V lost 1 base, J lost 5 bases, and 8 bases lay in between.

The V and J genes are TRBV11-3 and TRBJ2-3; D ambiguous. The CDR3 is 13 amino acids. Trimming shortened V by 1 base and J by 6 bases, and 8 bases separated the two germline ends. Germline-derived CDR1 and CDR2 are SGHNT and YENEEA. DNA of the CDR3: TGTGCCAGCAGCTTAGGTTCTAGGGATACGCAGTATTTT. Residues: CASSLGSRDTQYF.

The gene calls are TRBV20-1 and TRBJ2-5; 13 nucleotides line up with TRBD2. V trimming: 5 bases; J trimming: 4 bases; junction bases outside the gene matches: 7. Germline V gene lookup returns CDR1 DFQATT and CDR2 SNEGSKA (reference sequence). This CDR3 spans 15 amino acids. CDR3 bases: TGCAGTGCTCGACTCGGACTAGCGGGGGTAGAGACCCAGTACTTC. Its translation: CSARLGLAGVETQYF.